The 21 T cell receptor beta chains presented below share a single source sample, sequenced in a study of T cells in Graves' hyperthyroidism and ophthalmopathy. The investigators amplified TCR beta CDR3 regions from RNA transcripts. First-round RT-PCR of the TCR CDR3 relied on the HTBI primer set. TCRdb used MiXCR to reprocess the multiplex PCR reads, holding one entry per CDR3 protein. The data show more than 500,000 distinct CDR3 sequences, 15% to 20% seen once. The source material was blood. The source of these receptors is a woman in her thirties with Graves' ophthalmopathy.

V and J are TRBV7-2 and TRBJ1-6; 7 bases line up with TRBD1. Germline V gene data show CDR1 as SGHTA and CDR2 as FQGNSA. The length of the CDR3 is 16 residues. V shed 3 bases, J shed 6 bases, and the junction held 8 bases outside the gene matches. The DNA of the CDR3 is TGTGCCAGCAGCTTTCTCGGACAGGATGGTAATTCACCCCTCCACTTT. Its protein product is CASSFLGQDGNSPLHF.

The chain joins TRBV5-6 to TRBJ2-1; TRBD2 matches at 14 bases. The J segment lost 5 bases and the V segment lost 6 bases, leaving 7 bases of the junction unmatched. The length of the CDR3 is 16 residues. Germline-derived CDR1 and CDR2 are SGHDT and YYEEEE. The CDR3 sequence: CASNKPGLAGDNEQFF. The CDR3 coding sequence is TGTGCCAGCAACAAACCGGGACTAGCGGGAGACAATGAGCAGTTCTTC.

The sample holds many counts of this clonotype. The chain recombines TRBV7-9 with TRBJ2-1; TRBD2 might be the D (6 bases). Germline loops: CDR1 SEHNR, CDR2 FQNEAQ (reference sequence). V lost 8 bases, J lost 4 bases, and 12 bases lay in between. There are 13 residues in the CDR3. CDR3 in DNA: TGTGCCAGCTCTGCCGGGACTTACAATGAGCAGTTCTTC. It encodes CASSAGTYNEQFF. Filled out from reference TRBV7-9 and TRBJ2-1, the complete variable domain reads DTGVSQNPRHKITKRGQNVTFRCDPISEHNRLYWYRQTLGQGPEFLTYFQNEAQLEKSRLLSDRFSAERPKGSFSTLEIQRTEQGDSAMYLCASSAGTYNEQFFGPGTRLTVL.

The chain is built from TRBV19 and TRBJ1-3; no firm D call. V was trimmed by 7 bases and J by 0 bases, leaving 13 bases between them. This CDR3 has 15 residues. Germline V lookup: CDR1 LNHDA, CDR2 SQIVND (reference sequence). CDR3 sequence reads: CASNGLDYSGNTIYF. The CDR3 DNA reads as TGTGCCAGTAATGGGTTGGATTACTCTGGAAACACCATATATTTT.

The CDR3 nucleotides read TGTGCCAGCGCCCCGGGGGGTCAAGCCAAAAACATTCAGTACTTC. The encoded protein is CASAPGGQAKNIQYF. The chain has TRBV9 and TRBJ2-4; 7 bases match TRBD2. J was trimmed by 0 bases and V by 7 bases; bases with no gene match: 7. The length of the CDR3 is 15 residues. Germline V CDR1 and CDR2: SGDLS, YYNGEE.

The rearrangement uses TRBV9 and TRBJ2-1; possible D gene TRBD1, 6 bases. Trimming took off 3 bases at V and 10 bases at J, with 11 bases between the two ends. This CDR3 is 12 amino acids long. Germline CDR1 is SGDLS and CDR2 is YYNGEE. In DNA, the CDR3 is TGTGCCAGCAGCGCACAGGGTGGGGAGCAGTTCTTC. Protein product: CASSAQGGEQFF. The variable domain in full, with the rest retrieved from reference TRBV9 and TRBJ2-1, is DSGVTQTPKHLITATGQRVTLRCSPRSGDLSVYWYQQSLDQGLQFLIQYYNGEERAKGNILERFSAQQFPDLHSELNLSSLELGDSALYFCASSAQGGEQFFGPGTRLTVL.

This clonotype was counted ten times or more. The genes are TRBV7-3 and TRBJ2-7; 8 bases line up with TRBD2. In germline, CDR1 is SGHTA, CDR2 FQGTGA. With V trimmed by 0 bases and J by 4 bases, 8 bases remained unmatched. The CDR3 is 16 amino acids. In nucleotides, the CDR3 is TGTGCCAGCAGCTTAACCCCGGCAGTAGCGGGGTACGAGCAGTACTTC. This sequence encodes CASSLTPAVAGYEQYF.

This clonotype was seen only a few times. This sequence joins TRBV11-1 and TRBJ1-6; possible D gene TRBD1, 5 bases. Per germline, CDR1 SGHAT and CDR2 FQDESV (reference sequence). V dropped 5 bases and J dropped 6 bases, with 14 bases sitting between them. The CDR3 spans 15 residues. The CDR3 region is CASSALEGTNSPLHF. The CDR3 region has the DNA TGTGCCAGCAGCGCCCTCGAAGGGACTAATTCACCCCTCCACTTT. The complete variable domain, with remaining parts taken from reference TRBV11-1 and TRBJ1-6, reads EAEVAQSPRYKITEKSQAVAFWCDPISGHATLYWYRQILGQGPELLVQFQDESVVDDSQLPKDRFSAERLKGVDSTLKIQPAELGDSAMYLCASSALEGTNSPLHFGNGTRLTVT.

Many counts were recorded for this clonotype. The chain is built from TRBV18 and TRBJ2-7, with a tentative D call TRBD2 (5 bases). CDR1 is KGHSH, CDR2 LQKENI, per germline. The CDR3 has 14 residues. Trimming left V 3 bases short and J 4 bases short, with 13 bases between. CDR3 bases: TGTGCCAGCTCACCCAAGCGGTCGTCTTACGAGCAGTACTTC. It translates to CASSPKRSSYEQYF.

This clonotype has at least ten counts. Here the CDR3 DNA reads TGTGCCAGCAGTTACGAGGCCAGAACCTTGAACACTGAAGCTTTCTTT. Protein sequence: CASSYEARTLNTEAFF. The rearrangement uses TRBV6-2 or TRBV6-3 and TRBJ1-1, with D unclear. V gave up 2 bases and J gave up 0 bases, with 13 bases separating them. Germline assignment: CDR1 MNHEY and CDR2 SVGEGT. The CDR3 length is 16 residues.

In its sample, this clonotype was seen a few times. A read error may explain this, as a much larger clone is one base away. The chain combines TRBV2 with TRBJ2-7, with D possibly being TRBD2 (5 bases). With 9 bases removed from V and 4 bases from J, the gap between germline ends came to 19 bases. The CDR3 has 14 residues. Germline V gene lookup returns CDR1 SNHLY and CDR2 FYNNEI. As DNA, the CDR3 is TGTGCCAGTAGACGGGCGGACTCCTTATACGAGCAGTACTTC. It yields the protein CASRRADSLYEQYF.

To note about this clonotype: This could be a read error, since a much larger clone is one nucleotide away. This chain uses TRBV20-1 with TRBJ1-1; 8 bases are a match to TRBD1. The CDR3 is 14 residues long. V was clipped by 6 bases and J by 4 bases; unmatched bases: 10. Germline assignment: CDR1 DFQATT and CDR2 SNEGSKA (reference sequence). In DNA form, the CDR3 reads TGCAGTGCAAGGGAGACAGGGGAGAGCACTGAAGCTTTCTTT. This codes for CSARETGESTEAFF.

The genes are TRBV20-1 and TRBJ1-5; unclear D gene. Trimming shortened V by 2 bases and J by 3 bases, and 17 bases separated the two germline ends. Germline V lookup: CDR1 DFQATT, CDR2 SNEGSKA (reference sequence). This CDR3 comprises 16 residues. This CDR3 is CSARPGMHIANQPQHF. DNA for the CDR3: TGCAGTGCTAGACCCGGGATGCACATAGCCAATCAGCCCCAGCATTTT.

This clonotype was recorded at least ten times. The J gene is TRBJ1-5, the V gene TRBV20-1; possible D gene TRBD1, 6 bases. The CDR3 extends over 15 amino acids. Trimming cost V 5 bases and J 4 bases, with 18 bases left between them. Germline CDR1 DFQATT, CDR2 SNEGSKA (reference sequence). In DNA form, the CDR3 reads TGCAGTGCTCAACCTCCTCGGGACATTAATCAGCCCCAGCATTTT. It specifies CSAQPPRDINQPQHF.

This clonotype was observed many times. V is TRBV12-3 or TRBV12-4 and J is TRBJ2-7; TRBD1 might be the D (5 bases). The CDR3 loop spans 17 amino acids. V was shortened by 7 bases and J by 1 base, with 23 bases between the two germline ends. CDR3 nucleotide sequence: TGTGCCAGCAACCCCCCACCTTTAGGGGTCAAATCCTACGAGCAGTACTTC. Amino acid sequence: CASNPPPLGVKSYEQYF.

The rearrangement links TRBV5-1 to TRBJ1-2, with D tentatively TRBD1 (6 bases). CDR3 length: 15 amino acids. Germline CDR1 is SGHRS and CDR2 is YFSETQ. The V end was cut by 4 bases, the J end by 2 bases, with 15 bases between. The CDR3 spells CASSPLPGANYGYTF. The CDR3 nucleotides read TGCGCCAGCAGCCCCCTCCCAGGGGCGAACTATGGCTACACCTTC.

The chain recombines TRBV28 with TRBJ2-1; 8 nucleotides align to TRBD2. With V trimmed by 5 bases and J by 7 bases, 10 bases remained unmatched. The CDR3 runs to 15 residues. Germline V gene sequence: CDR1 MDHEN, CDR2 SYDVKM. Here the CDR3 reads CASSTGTSLKNEQFF. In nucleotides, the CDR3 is TGTGCCAGCAGTACCGGGACTAGTTTGAAAAATGAGCAGTTCTTC.

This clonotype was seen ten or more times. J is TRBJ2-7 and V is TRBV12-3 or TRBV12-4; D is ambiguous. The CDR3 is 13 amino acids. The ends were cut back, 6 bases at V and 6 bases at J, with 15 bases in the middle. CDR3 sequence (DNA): TGTGCCAGCAGGTCGTCGAACGGAGCCGAGCAGTACTTC. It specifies CASRSSNGAEQYF.

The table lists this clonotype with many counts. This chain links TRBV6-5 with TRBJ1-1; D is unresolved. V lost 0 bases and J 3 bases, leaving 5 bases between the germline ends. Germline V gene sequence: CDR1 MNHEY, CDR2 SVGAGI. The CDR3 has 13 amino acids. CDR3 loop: CASSYSRDTEAFF. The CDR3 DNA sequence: TGTGCCAGCAGTTACTCGAGAGACACTGAAGCTTTCTTT.

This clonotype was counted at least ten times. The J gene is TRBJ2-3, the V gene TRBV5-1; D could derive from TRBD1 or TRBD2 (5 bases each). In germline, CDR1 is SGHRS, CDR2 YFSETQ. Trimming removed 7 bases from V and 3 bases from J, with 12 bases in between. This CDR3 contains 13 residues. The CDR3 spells CASVRDETDTQYF. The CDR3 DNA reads TGCGCCAGCGTCCGGGACGAGACAGATACGCAGTATTTT.

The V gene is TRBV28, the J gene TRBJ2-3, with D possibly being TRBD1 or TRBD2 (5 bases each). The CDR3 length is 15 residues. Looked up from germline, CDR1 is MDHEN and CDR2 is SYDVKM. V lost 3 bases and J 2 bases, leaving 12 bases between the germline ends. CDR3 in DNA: TGTGCCAGCAGTTTCCCGAGGGGCCCCACAGATACGCAGTATTTT. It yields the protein CASSFPRGPTDTQYF.